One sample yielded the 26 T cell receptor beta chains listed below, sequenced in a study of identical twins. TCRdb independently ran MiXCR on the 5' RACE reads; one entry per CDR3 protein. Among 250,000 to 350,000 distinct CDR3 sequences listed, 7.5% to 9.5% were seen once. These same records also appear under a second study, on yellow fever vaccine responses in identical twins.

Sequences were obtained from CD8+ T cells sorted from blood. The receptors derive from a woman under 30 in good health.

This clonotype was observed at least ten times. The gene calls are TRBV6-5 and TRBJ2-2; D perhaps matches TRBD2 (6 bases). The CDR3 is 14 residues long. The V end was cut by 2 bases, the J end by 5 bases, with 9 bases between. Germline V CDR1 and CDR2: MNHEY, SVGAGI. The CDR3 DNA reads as TGTGCCAGCAGTTACGGCGGGGTTACCGGGGAGCTGTTTTTT. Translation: CASSYGGVTGELFF.

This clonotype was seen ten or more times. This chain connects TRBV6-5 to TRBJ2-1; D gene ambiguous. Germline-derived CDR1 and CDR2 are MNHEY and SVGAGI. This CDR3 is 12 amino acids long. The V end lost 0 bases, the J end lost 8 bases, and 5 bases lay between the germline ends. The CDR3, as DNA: TGTGCCAGCAGTTACTCTTTAGATGAGCAGTTCTTC. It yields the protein CASSYSLDEQFF.

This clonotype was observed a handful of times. The CDR3 coding sequence is TGTGCCAGCAGCTTAGCGGGTCAGAACACTGAAGCTTTCTTT. Protein sequence: CASSLAGQNTEAFF. The chain carries TRBV7-6 and TRBJ1-1; D uncertain. CDR1 and CDR2 (germline): SGHVS, FNYEAQ. V lost 0 bases to trimming and J lost 1 base, with 6 bases between them. This CDR3 contains 14 residues.

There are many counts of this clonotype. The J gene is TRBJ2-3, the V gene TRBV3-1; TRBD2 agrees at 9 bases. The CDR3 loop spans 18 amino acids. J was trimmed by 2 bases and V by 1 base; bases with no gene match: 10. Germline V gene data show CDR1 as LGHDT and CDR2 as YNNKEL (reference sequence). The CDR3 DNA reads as TGTGCCAGCAGCCAAGTCCTAGCGGGGACCTTGTTCACAGATACGCAGTATTTT. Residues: CASSQVLAGTLFTDTQYF.

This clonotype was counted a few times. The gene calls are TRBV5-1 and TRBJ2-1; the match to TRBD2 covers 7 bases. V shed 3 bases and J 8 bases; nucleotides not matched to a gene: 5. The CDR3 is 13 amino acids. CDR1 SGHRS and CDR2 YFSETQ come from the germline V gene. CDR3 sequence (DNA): TGCGCCAGCAGCTGGGGGGGAGAGTATGAGCAGTTCTTC. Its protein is CASSWGGEYEQFF.

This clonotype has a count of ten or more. CDR3 bases: TGCGCCAGCAGCCAAGGGGTAGGAGCCAATTCACCCCTCCACTTT. It encodes CASSQGVGANSPLHF. This rearrangement joins TRBV4-3 to TRBJ1-6; D remains ambiguous. CDR1 LGHNA and CDR2 YSLEER come from the germline V gene. Trimming took off 1 base at V and 7 bases at J, with 11 bases between the two ends. The CDR3 is 15 residues long.

CDR3 nucleotides: TGTGCCAGCAGTTTAGAAGGCAGTCCCTATGGCTACACCTTC. It codes for CASSLEGSPYGYTF. The rearrangement links TRBV27 to TRBJ1-2; D call uncertain. V was pared by 2 bases and J by 4 bases, with 11 bases between. CDR1 and CDR2 from the germline V gene are MNHEY and SMNVEV (reference sequence). This CDR3 is 14 amino acids long.

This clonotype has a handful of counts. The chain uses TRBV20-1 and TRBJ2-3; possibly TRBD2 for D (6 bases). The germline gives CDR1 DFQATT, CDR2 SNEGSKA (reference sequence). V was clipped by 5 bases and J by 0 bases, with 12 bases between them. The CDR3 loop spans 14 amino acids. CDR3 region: CSADLGTSTDTQYF. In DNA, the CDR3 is TGCAGTGCTGACCTGGGGACTAGCACAGATACGCAGTATTTT.

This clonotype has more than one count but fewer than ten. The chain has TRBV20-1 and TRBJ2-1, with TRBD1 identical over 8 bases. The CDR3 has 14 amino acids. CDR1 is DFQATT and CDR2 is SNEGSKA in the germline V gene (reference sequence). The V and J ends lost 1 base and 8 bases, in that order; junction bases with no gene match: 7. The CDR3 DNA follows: TGCAGTGCTAGAGGCAGGGGGCTTGACTATGAGCAGTTCTTC. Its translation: CSARGRGLDYEQFF.

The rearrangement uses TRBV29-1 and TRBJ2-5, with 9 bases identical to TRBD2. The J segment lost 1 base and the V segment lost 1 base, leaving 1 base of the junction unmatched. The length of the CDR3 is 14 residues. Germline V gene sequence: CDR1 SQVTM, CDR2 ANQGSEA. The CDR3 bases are TGCAGCGTTGAAGTAGCGGGGGTCCAAGAGACCCAGTACTTC. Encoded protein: CSVEVAGVQETQYF.

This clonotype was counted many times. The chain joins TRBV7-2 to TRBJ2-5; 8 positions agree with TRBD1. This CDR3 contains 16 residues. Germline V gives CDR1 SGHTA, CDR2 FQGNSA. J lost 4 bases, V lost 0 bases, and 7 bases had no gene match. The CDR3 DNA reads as TGTGCCAGCAGCTTAGCCCCCCCTGACAGGGGAGAGACCCAGTACTTC. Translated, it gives CASSLAPPDRGETQYF.

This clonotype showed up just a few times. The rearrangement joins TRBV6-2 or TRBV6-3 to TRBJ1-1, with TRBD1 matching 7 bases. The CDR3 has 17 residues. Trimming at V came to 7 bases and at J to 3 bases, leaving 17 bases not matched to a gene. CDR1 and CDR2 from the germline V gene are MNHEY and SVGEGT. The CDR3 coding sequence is TGTGCCAGCAAACCCACTCAGGGACAGCCCTTAGACACTGAAGCTTTCTTT. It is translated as CASKPTQGQPLDTEAFF.

CDR3 in amino acids: CASRVGNEQFF. CDR3 nucleotides: TGTGCCAGCCGAGTTGGGAATGAGCAGTTCTTC. This chain uses TRBV5-6 with TRBJ2-1; D is ambiguous. The germline V gene has CDR1 SGHDT and CDR2 YYEEEE. The CDR3 extends over 11 amino acids. The ends were cut back, 7 bases at V and 7 bases at J, with 9 bases in the middle. The full variable domain, rest sourced from reference TRBV5-6 and TRBJ2-1, is DAGVTQSPTHLIKTRGQQVTLRCSPKSGHDTVSWYQQALGQGPQFIFQYYEEEERQRGNFPDRFSGHQFPNYSSELNVNALLLGDSALYLCASRVGNEQFFGPGTRLTVL.

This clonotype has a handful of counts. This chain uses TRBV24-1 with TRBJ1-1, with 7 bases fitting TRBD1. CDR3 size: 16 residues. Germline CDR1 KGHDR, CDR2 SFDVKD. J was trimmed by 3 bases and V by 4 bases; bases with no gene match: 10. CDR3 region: CATSDDGNTGDTEAFF. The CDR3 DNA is TGTGCCACCAGTGACGACGGAAATACAGGGGACACTGAAGCTTTCTTT.

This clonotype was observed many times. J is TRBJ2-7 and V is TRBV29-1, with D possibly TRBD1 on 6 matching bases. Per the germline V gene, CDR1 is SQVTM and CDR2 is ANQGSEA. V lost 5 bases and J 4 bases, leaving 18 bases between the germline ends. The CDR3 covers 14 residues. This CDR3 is CSVLMEQGFYEQYF. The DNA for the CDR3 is TGCAGCGTTTTGATGGAACAGGGTTTTTACGAGCAGTACTTC.

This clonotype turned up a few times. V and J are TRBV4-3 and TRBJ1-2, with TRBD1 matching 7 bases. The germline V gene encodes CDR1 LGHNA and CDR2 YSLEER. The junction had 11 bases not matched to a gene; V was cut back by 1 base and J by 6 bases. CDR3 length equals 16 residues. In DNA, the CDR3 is TGCGCCAGCAGCCAAGGGGCCTCGTGGCAGGGGGATGGCTACACCTTC. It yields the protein CASSQGASWQGDGYTF.

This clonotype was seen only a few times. The CDR3 nucleotides are TGTGCCAGCAGCTCCACGGACAGGGGCTATCGTCCGAACACCGGGGAGCTGTTTTTT. It encodes CASSSTDRGYRPNTGELFF. The chain couples TRBV11-1 to TRBJ2-2, with TRBD1 matching 9 bases. The CDR3 consists of 19 residues. The germline V gene encodes CDR1 SGHAT and CDR2 FQDESV (reference sequence). Trimming at V came to 4 bases and at J to 0 bases, leaving 12 bases not matched to a gene.

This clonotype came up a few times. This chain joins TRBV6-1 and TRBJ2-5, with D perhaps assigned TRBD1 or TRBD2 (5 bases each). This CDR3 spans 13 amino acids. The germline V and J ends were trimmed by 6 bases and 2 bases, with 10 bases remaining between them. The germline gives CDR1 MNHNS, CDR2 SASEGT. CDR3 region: CASRGVIQETQYF. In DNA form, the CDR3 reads TGTGCCAGCAGGGGGGTGATTCAAGAGACCCAGTACTTC.

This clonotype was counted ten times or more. CDR3 region: CASSSSGSLETQYF. The DNA for the CDR3 is TGTGCCAGCAGCTCTAGCGGGAGCCTAGAGACCCAGTACTTC. This chain joins TRBV12-3 or TRBV12-4 and TRBJ2-5; TRBD2 aligns across 10 bases. The CDR3 runs 14 residues. V was clipped by 6 bases and J by 4 bases; unmatched bases: 5.

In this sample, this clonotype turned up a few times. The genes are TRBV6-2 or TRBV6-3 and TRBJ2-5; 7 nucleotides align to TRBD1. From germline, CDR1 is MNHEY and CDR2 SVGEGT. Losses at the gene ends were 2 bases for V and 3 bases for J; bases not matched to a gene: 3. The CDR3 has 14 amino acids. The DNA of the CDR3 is TGTGCCAGCAGTTACCTCGGACAGGAAGAGACCCAGTACTTC. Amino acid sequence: CASSYLGQEETQYF.

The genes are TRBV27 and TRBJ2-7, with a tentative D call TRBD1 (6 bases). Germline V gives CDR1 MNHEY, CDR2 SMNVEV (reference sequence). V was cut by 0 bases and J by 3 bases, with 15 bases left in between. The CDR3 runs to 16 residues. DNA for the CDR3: TGTGCCAGCAGTTTATCCGGCAGGGGCGCGGGCTACGAGCAGTACTTC. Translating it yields CASSLSGRGAGYEQYF.

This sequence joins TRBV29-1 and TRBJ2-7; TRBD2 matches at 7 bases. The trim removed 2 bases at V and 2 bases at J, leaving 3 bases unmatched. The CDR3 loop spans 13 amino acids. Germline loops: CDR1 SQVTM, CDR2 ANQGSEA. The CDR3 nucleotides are TGCAGCGTTGAACTAGCGGCCCCCTACGAGCAGTACTTC. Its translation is CSVELAAPYEQYF.

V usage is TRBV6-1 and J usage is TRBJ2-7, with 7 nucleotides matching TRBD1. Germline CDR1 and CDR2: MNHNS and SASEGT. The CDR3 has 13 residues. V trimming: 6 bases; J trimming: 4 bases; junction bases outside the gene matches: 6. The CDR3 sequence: CASRNRGGYEQYF. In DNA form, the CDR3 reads TGTGCCAGCAGGAACAGGGGCGGGTACGAGCAGTACTTC.

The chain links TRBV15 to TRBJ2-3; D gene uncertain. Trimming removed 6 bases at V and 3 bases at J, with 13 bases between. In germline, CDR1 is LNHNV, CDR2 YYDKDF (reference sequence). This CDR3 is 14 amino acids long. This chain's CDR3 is CATRGEPSTDTQYF. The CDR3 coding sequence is TGTGCCACCAGAGGTGAGCCTAGTACAGATACGCAGTATTTT.

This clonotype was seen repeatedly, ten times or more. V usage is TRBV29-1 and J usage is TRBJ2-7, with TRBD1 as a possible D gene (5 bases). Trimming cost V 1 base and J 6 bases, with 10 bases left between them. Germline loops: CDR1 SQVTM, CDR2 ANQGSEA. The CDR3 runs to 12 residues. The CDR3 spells CSVEGGRGEQYF. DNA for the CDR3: TGCAGCGTTGAAGGTGGTAGGGGCGAGCAGTACTTC.

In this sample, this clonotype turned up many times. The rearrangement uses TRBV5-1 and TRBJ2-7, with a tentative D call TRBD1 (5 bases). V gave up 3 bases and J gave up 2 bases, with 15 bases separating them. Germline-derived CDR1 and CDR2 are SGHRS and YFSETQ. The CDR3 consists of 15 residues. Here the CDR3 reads CASSSDRGLTYEQYF. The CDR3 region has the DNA TGCGCCAGCAGCTCGGATAGGGGCCTAACCTACGAGCAGTACTTC. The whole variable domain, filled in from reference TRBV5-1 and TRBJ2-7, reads KAGVTQTPRYLIKTRGQQVTLSCSPISGHRSVSWYQQTPGQGLQFLFEYFSETQRNKGNFPGRFSGRQFSNSRSEMNVSTLELGDSALYLCASSSDRGLTYEQYFGPGTRLTVT.